This T cell receptor beta chain was identified during a study of T-cell memory formation after mild COVID-19. Looking at the study overall: The study found TCR clusters largely donor specific. Study findings and constraints: There was a balanced CD4/CD8 profile in clones contracting day 15 to 85, and later expanders leaned CD4+. Pre-infection memory already had some responding clones, implying cross-reactive memory joined.

5'RACE primed at constant segments yielded TCR alpha and TCR beta cDNA libraries bearing sample barcodes and UMIs. TCRdb re-called the 5' RACE reads through MiXCR, storing one row per CDR3 protein. This sample has approximately 12,000 distinct CDR3 sequences, with 16% found just once. This clonotype was observed at least ten times. Its matching antigen is unknown. The sample comprised PBMCs or a T cell subset sorted from them (not recorded which). The source of this sequence is a man aged 18 to 30 who had mild COVID-19 (a few samples of this study predate the infection). Cell type and time point are not known.

The CDR3 spells CASSYSKAGGNTGELFF. The CDR3 DNA reads TGTGCCAGCAGTTACTCGAAGGCGGGGGGCAACACCGGGGAGCTGTTTTTT. The chain is built from TRBV6-5 and TRBJ2-2, with 8 bases lining up with TRBD2. This CDR3 spans 17 amino acids. The germline CDR1 and CDR2 sequences are MNHEY and SVGAGI. Trimming cost V 0 bases and J 2 bases; bases outside gene matches: 5.